Sequencing of this T cell receptor beta chain was carried out in a study of T cells after posttransplantation cyclophosphamide. General study results and limits: Tissue-infiltrating T cells from skin or gut overlapped little with blood T cells. Later blood repertoires were often dominated by clones from the donor CD8+ memory compartment. TRB clonality was highly associated with recipient CMV seropositivity and reactivation.

TCRdb's table, derived via immunoSEQ multiplex PCR, lists solely in-frame clones and lacks some. The sample holds more than 10,000 clones, around four fifths seen once. Busulfan-fludarabine conditioning, marrow transplant, and cyclophosphamide on days +3 and +4 were administered. Regarding this clone: The antigen remains unidentified.

The CDR3 has 14 residues. V was shortened by 8 bases and J by 4 bases, with 17 bases between the two germline ends. Germline-derived CDR1 and CDR2 are SGHDN and FVKESK. The chain employs TRBV14 and TRBJ1-2; tentatively, D is TRBD1 (5 bases). Specimen: PBMCs, collected about 1,700 days after allogeneic stem cell transplant with posttransplant cyclophosphamide. The receptor was isolated from a female patient between 50 and 60 years old who received an allogeneic stem cell transplant from a related donor, was CMV-positive, and had no GVHD. Among the T cells, some may be from the graft donor. The CDR3 here is CASVRGTGPYGYTF. CDR3 in DNA: TGTGCCAGCGTTAGGGGAACCGGGCCCTATGGCTACACCTTC.